The 16 T cell receptor beta chains below all came from one sample that was sequenced in a study of metastatic and nonmetastatic thyroid tumors. Using MiXCR, TCRdb re-called clones from the PCR reads. This table has about 14,000 clones, less than 35% appearing once. Until they underwent thyroid surgery, no patient had received any treatment. Source material: tumor tissue. Source of these receptors: a female donor with papillary thyroid cancer or a benign thyroid nodule (not recorded which). Some clones in this sample may be carry-over from other donors' samples.

This clone came up once. The V gene is TRBV7-9, the J gene TRBJ2-7; TRBD2 is a possible D gene (7 bases). The V end lost 5 bases, the J end lost 0 bases, and 14 bases lay between the germline ends. Per the germline V gene, CDR1 is SEHNR and CDR2 is FQNEAQ (reference sequence). The CDR3 is made up of 15 amino acids. CDR3 in DNA: TGTGCCAGCAGCCCCAGGGGCGGGAGCTCCTACGAGCAGTACTTC. Protein sequence: CASSPRGGSSYEQYF.

Comments on this clone: This could be a read error, since a much larger clone is one nucleotide away. The chain employs TRBV5-4 and TRBJ2-1; D possibly uses TRBD1 or TRBD2 (5 bases each). Trimming left V 2 bases short and J 10 bases short, with 16 bases between. This CDR3 is built from 14 residues. CDR1 is SGHNT, CDR2 YYREEE, per germline (reference sequence). CDR3 nucleotide sequence: TGTGCCAGCAGCTTAGAGAGGGGCCGGATGGAGCAGTTCTTC. Its protein product is CASSLERGRMEQFF.

By proportion, this clone is medium-sized (0.01 to 0.1%). This chain connects TRBV2 to TRBJ2-7; no reliable D call. Trimming cost V 6 bases and J 6 bases, with 12 bases left between them. The CDR3 is 12 amino acids. Germline CDR1 is SNHLY and CDR2 is FYNNEI. The DNA for the CDR3 is TGTGCCAGCAGCTTCGGATCAGTCGAGCAGTACTTC. This sequence encodes CASSFGSVEQYF.

Ten or more counts support this clone. It may be a read error: a sequence one base away is much more abundant. The V gene is TRBV18, the J gene TRBJ1-1; no reliable D call. The length of the CDR3 is 13 residues. The germline gives CDR1 KGHSH, CDR2 LQKENI. Trimming left V 3 bases short and J 5 bases short, with 10 bases between. The CDR3 loop reads CASSPQIGTEAFF. DNA of the CDR3: TGTGCCAGCTCACCTCAGATAGGGACTGAAGCTTTCTTT.

This clone was seen repeatedly, ten times or more. The rearrangement joins TRBV29-1 to TRBJ2-5, with 16 bases fitting TRBD2. The junction had 6 bases not matched to a gene; V was cut back by 7 bases and J by 4 bases. This CDR3 comprises 15 residues. Germline CDR1 is SQVTM and CDR2 is ANQGSEA. For the CDR3, the DNA is TGCAGCGCTGGGGGACTAGCGGGAGGGGGAGAGACCCAGTACTTC. Its translation is CSAGGLAGGGETQYF.

The V gene is TRBV18, the J gene TRBJ2-7, with D possibly matching TRBD2 (6 bases). The CDR3 is made up of 14 amino acids. Trimming shortened V by 2 bases and J by 0 bases, and 8 bases separated the two germline ends. The germline V gene has CDR1 KGHSH and CDR2 LQKENI. The DNA for the CDR3 is TGTGCCAGCTCACCAGGGGGGAGCTCCTACGAGCAGTACTTC. It specifies CASSPGGSSYEQYF.

This clone was seen repeatedly, ten times or more. The gene calls are TRBV7-6 and TRBJ2-5; 10 nucleotides line up with TRBD2. Germline loops: CDR1 SGHVS, CDR2 FNYEAQ. V lost 4 bases, J lost 1 base, and 15 bases stayed unmatched. The CDR3 extends over 19 amino acids. The CDR3 loop is CASSSYGLAESEVQETQYF. The CDR3 nucleotides are TGTGCCAGCAGCTCCTACGGACTAGCGGAAAGCGAGGTCCAAGAGACCCAGTACTTC. The whole variable domain, remainder taken from reference TRBV7-6 and TRBJ2-5, is GAGVSQSPRYKVTKRGQDVALRCDPISGHVSLYWYRQALGQGPEFLTYFNYEAQQDKSGLPNDRFSAERPEGSISTLTIQRTEQRDSAMYRCASSSYGLAESEVQETQYFGPGTRLLVL.

This clone has just a few counts. The chain carries TRBV6-5 and TRBJ2-5; tentatively, D is TRBD1 (5 bases). This CDR3 region has 14 residues. The V gene lost 2 bases and the J gene lost 6 bases, with 13 bases spanning the gap. Germline CDR1 and CDR2: MNHEY and SVGAGI. The CDR3 DNA is TGTGCCAGCAGTTACAGGCAGGGTGGGAAGACCCAGTACTTC. Its protein is CASSYRQGGKTQYF.

At least ten counts were recorded for this clone. J is TRBJ2-7 and V is TRBV7-8; perhaps TRBD2 as D (6 bases). Per the germline V gene, CDR1 is SGHVS and CDR2 is FQNEAQ. There are 14 residues in the CDR3. V gave up 4 bases and J gave up 6 bases, with 16 bases separating them. CDR3 DNA sequence: TGTGCCAGCAGCTCTTATAGCGGCCCCGTCGAGCAGTACTTC. Translated, it gives CASSSYSGPVEQYF.

The table lists this clone with a few counts. The chain couples TRBV20-1 to TRBJ2-1, with TRBD2 matching 9 bases. The germline gives CDR1 DFQATT, CDR2 SNEGSKA (reference sequence). With 6 bases clipped from V and 4 bases from J, the junction kept 7 bases outside the gene matches. CDR3 length: 14 residues. The CDR3 region has the DNA TGCAGTGCCCAGAGCGGGAGGATGTACAATGAGCAGTTCTTC. Translating gives CSAQSGRMYNEQFF.

The gene calls are TRBV2 and TRBJ2-7; D ambiguous. CDR3 length: 12 residues. The V gene's germline CDR1 is SNHLY and CDR2 FYNNEI. Trimming pared 5 bases from V and 0 bases from J, leaving 5 bases between. In DNA, the CDR3 is TGTGCCAGCAGTCGGAACTCCTACGAGCAGTACTTC. Its translation: CASSRNSYEQYF.

This clone rates as medium-sized. The CDR3 region has the DNA TGTGCCAGCACCCGTCAGGGGAACACCGGGGAGCTGTTTTTT. This codes for CASTRQGNTGELFF. The chain recombines TRBV6-1 with TRBJ2-2; a possible D gene is TRBD1 (5 bases). The CDR3 runs 14 residues. V lost 7 bases and J 1 base, leaving 10 bases between the germline ends. Germline CDR1 reads MNHNS; CDR2 reads SASEGT.

This clone was detected ten times or more. The rearrangement joins TRBV5-4 to TRBJ2-5; unclear D gene. V was clipped by 0 bases and J by 5 bases, with 8 bases between them. This CDR3 has 13 amino acids. Per germline, CDR1 SGHNT and CDR2 YYREEE (reference sequence). The CDR3 loop reads CASSLGLGETQYF. The CDR3 DNA sequence: TGTGCCAGCAGCTTGGGTCTGGGGGAGACCCAGTACTTC. Using reference TRBV5-4 and TRBJ2-5 for the parts outside the CDR3, the full variable domain is ETGVTQSPTHLIKTRGQQVTLRCSSQSGHNTVSWYQQALGQGPQFIFQYYREEENGRGNFPPRFSGLQFPNYSSELNVNALELDDSALYLCASSLGLGETQYFGPGTRLLVL.

Ten or more counts support this clone. This may be a read error, as it is one base from a much larger clone. This chain links TRBV5-1 with TRBJ2-1, with a weak D call TRBD1 (5 bases). From germline, CDR1 is SGHRS and CDR2 YFSETQ. The CDR3 is made up of 16 amino acids. The CDR3 sequence: CASSASAGIRNNGQFF. For the CDR3, the DNA is TGCGCCAGCAGCGCTTCAGCAGGGATACGGAACAATGGGCAGTTCTTC.

The chain combines TRBV6-9 with TRBJ2-3; 8 nucleotides match TRBD2. Germline V gene sequence: CDR1 MNHGY, CDR2 SVAAGI. V gave up 5 bases and J gave up 7 bases; unmatched junction bases: 17. CDR3 length equals 17 residues. CDR3 residues: CASSGPGTRETHYTQYF. CDR3 coding DNA: TGTGCCAGCAGTGGTCCCGGGACTAGGGAAACCCACTATACGCAGTATTTT.

This clone was observed many times. This sequence joins TRBV12-3 or TRBV12-4 and TRBJ1-1, with D possibly TRBD1 on 6 matching bases. The V end was cut by 5 bases, the J end by 0 bases, with 13 bases between. The CDR3 contains 15 residues. CDR3 bases: TGTGCCAGCAGTCGCTCAGGGGTGATGAACACTGAAGCTTTCTTT. Protein product: CASSRSGVMNTEAFF.